This T cell receptor beta chain was recovered during a study of T cells after yellow fever vaccination. The overall study: Low-cell-number fractions were prepared with SMART-Seq v4 Ultra Low Input. General study findings and limits: Subsequent booster samples again held most clones from primary vaccination (under 98% CD4, about 90% CD8). Contaminants from the bulk population, in the form of abundant clonotypes, could be found in FACS-sorted repertoires.

TCRdb fed the 5' RACE reads into MiXCR, producing one record per CDR3 protein. The sample records a few hundred thousand distinct CDR3 sequences, about 6.9% being singletons. This CDR3 has 15 amino acids. From germline, CDR1 is LGHNA and CDR2 YSLEER. V was shortened by 0 bases and J by 9 bases, with 12 bases between the two germline ends. Of note for this clonotype: The antigen is undetermined.

This rearrangement joins TRBV4-3 to TRBJ1-6; D gene ambiguous. The receptor comes from a man between 18 and 35 years old who received the YFV17D yellow fever vaccine. This material consisted of PBMCs, taken around 45 days after the first yellow fever vaccination. The CDR3 DNA reads as TGCGCCAGCAGCCAAGACCCAGAGGAGGGTTCACCCCTCCACTTT. It specifies CASSQDPEEGSPLHF.